The subject of this entry is one T cell receptor (beta chain). This clone's antigen is unknown. Qualities for individual bases were not recorded, and no much larger clone is one base off. The library came from the immunoSEQ multiplex PCR assay. The hsTCRB Kit was used according to the manufacturer's protocol to amplify rearranged TCR beta chain sequences. An Illumina MiSeq was used to sequence the TCRB libraries. Per the authors' processing: Demultiplexing, trimming and gene mapping were performed with the kit vendor's proprietary platform. Not all clones reach the TCRdb copy of this immuneACCESS table, which keeps in-frame sequences only. Checked studies attribute under half of the gap to unresolved V genes and leave the rest unexplained. For V, J and clone size, that table is used; D and trimming come from the DNA. The sample table lists approximately 35,000 clones, roughly 90% of them with a count of one. The ten largest clones take up less than 3% of the sample.

The CDR3 holds 17 amino acids from the cysteine to the phenylalanine. Only CDR3 DNA is held: 51 bases, read in frame from base 1. CDR1 and CDR2 are read off the germline V gene as MNHNS and SASEGT. V lost 2 bases and J lost 3 bases, and the count of bases not matched to a germline gene is 12. The sample originates from a study of a mutant IDH1 vaccine in newly diagnosed glioma (dated by TCRdb to about 2021). Turning to the overall study: Patients were given eight vaccinations, in weeks 1, 3, 5, 7, 11, 15, 19 and 23, which matched visits V03 through V10. Longitudinal TCRB deep sequencing was performed for about two dozen treated patients wherever samples were available for exploratory analyses. Peripheral blood was drawn at six visits: V03 (baseline), V05, V07, V10, V12 and V13. Before enrollment, patients had received standard therapy of radiotherapy alone, temozolomide alone, or radiochemotherapy with temozolomide; most received the combination. In the chemotherapy-containing groups, vaccination started alongside temozolomide cycles, whereas in patients who had radiotherapy alone it started 4-6 weeks after radiotherapy. Of the approximately 33 treated patients, around 62% were male and roughly 40% were female, and a mean age of approximately 40 years was recorded.

The sample's time point label, in plain terms: week 23, last vaccination. Every vaccine dose consisted of 300 ug of a 20-mer mutant IDH1 peptide in Montanide, administered subcutaneously together with topical imiquimod. All donors had newly diagnosed IDH1-mutant astrocytomas of WHO grade 3 or 4 that showed loss of nuclear ATRX. The samples were drawn from NOA16, a multicentre, single-arm, open-label phase I trial in Germany that tested a mutant IDH1 peptide vaccine in humans for the first time. The DNeasy Blood and Tissue Kit was used to extract genomic DNA from EDTA blood for TCRB sequencing. Results the study describes overall, beyond this receptor: The authors noted that analyses of patient blood samples could not be reproduced because of sample limitations. Pseudoprogression appeared unrelated to alterations in the top peripheral T cell clonotypes detected by TCRB sequencing. Vaccine-induced immune responses across multiple MHC alleles were detected in 90% to 95% of patients. PBMC samples for TCRB deep sequencing were selected based on availability.

This TCR was recovered from a man aged 35 to 55 with glioma. The rearrangement combines TRBV6-1 with TRBJ2-7, with 8 bases in between that match TRBD1. The sample in question was PBMCs, obtained from a glioma patient whose treatment included an IDH1 peptide vaccine. The DNA is TGTGCCAGCAGTGAAACAGAAGGGGGACAGGAGTTCTACGAGCAGTACTTC. Translated, this gives CASSETEGGQEFYEQYF.